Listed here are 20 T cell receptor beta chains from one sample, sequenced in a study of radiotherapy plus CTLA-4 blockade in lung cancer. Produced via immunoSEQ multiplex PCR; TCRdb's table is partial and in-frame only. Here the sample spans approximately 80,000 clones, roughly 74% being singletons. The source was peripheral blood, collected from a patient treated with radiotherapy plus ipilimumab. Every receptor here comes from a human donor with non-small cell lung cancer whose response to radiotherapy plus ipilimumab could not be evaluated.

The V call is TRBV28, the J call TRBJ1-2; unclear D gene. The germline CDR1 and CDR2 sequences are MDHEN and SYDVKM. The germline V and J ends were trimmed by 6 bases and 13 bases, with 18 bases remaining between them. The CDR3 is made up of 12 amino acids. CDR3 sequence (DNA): TGTGCCAGCAGACCAACCGGGGTTTGTTGCACCTTC. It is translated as CASRPTGVCCTF.

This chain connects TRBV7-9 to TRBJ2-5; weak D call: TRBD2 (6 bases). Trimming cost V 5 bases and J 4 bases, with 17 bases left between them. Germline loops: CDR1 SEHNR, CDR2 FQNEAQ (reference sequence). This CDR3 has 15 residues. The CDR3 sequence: CASSPPGGVGETQYF. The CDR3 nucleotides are TGTGCCAGCAGCCCCCCCGGGGGAGTGGGAGAGACCCAGTACTTC.

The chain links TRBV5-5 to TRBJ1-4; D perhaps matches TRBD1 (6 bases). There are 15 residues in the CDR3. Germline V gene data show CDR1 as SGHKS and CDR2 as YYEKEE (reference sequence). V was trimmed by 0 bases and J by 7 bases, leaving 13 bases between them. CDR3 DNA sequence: TGTGCCAGCAGCTTGGGGGCAGGGGATAGTGAAAAACTGTTTTTT. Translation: CASSLGAGDSEKLFF.

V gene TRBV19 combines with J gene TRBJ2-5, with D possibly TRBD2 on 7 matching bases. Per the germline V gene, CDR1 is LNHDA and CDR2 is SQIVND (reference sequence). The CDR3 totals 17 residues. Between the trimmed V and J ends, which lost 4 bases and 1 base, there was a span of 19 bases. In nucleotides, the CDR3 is TGTGCCAGTAGTAGGGGGGGGGCAGCACAATTCCAAGAGACCCAGTACTTC. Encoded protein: CASSRGGAAQFQETQYF.

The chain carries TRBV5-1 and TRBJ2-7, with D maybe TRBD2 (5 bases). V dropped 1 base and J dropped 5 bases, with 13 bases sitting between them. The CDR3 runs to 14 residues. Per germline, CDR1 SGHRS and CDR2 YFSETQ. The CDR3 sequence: CASSLYREVDEQYF. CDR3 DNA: TGCGCCAGCAGCTTGTATCGGGAAGTGGACGAGCAGTACTTC.

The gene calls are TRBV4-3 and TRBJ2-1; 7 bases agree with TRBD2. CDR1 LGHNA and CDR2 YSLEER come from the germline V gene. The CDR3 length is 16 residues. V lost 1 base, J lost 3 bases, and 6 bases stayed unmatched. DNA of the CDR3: TGCGCCAGCAGCCAAGCTGGCCTAGCGGTCTACAATGAGCAGTTCTTC. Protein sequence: CASSQAGLAVYNEQFF.

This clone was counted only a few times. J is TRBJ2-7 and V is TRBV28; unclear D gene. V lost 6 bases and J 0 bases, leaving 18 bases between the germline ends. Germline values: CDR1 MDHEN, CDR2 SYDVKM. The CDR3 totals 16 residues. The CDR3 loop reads CASRARTNSFSYEQYF. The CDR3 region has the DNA TGTGCCAGCAGGGCTCGAACCAACAGCTTCTCCTACGAGCAGTACTTC.

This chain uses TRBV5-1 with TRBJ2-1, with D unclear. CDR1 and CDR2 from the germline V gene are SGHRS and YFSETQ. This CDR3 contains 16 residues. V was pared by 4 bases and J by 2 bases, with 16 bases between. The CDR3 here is CASSPQALETYNEQFF. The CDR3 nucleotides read TGCGCCAGCAGCCCCCAAGCGCTCGAAACCTACAATGAGCAGTTCTTC.

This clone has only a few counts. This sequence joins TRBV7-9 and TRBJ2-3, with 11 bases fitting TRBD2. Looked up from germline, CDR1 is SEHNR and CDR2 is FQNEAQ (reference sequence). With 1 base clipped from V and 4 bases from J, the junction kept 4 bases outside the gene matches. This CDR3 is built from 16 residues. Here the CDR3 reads CASSLGTSGYPDTQYF. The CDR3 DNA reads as TGTGCCAGCAGCTTAGGGACTAGCGGGTATCCAGATACGCAGTATTTT.

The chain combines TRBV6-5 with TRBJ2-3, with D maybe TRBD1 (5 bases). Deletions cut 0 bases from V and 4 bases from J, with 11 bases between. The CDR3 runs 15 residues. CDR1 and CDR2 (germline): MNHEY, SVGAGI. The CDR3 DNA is TGTGCCAGCAGTTACTCCCAGGGAAGAGCAGATACGCAGTATTTT. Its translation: CASSYSQGRADTQYF.

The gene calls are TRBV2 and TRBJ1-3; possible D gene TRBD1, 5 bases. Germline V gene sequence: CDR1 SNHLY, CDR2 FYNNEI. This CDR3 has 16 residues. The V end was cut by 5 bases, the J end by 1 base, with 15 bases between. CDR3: CASSRSTARSGNTIYF. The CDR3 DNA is TGTGCCAGCAGTCGCTCGACAGCCCGTTCTGGAAACACCATATATTTT.

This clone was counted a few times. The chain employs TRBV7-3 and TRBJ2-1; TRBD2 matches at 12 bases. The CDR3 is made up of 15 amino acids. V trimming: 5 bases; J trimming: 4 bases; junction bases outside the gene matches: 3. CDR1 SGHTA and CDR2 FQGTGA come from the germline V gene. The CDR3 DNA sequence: TGTGCCAGCAGCCGGACTAGCGGGAAATACAATGAGCAGTTCTTC. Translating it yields CASSRTSGKYNEQFF.

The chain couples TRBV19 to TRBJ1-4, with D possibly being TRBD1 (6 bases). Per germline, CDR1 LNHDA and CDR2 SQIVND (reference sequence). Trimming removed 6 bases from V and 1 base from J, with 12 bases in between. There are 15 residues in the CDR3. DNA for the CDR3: TGTGCCAGTAGCCTGGAACAGGGAACTAATGAAAAACTGTTTTTT. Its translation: CASSLEQGTNEKLFF.

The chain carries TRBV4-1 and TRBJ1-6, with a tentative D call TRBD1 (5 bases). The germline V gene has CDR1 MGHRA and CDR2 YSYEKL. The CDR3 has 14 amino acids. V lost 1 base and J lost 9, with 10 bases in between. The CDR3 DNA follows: TGCGCCAGCAGCCAAGCCCTCGGGGGTTCACCCCTCCACTTT. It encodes CASSQALGGSPLHF.

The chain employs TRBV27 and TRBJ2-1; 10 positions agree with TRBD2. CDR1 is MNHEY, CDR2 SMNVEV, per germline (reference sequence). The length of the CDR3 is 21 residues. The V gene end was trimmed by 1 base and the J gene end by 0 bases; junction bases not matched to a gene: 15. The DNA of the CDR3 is TGTGCCAGCAGTTTATACGGACTAGCGGATGCGACAACGAGCTCCTACAATGAGCAGTTCTTC. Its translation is CASSLYGLADATTSSYNEQFF.

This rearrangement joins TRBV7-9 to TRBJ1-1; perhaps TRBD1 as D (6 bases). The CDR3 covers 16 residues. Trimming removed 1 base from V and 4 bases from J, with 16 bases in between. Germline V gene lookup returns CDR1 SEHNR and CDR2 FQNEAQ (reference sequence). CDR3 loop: CASSLEDSPRSTEAFF. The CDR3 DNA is TGTGCCAGCAGCTTAGAGGACAGCCCGAGGAGCACTGAAGCTTTCTTT.

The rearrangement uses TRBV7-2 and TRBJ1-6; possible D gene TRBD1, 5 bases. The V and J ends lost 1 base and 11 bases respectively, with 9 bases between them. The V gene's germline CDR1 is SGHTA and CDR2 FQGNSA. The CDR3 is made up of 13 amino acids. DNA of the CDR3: TGTGCCAGCAGCTTAGGGGGGACTCCACCCCTCCACTTT. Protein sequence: CASSLGGTPPLHF.

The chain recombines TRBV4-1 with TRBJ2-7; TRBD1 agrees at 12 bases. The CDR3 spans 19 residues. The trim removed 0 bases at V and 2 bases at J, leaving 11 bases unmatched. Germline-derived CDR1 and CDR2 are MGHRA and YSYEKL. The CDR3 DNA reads TGCGCCAGCAGCCAAGATCCCCGGGGGACAGGGGGCTCCCCCTACGAGCAGTACTTC. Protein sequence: CASSQDPRGTGGSPYEQYF.

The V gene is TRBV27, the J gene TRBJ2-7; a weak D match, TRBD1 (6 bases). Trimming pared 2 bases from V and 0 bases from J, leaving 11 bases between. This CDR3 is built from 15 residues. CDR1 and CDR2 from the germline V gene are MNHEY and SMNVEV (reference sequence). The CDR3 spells CASSLSWTVSYEQYF. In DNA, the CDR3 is TGTGCCAGCAGTTTAAGCTGGACAGTCTCCTACGAGCAGTACTTC.

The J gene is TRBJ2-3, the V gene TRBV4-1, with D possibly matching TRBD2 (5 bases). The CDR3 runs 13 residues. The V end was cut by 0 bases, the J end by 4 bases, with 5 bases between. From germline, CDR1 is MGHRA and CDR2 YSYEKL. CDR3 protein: CASSQERADTQYF. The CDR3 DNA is TGCGCCAGCAGCCAAGAGAGGGCAGATACGCAGTATTTT.